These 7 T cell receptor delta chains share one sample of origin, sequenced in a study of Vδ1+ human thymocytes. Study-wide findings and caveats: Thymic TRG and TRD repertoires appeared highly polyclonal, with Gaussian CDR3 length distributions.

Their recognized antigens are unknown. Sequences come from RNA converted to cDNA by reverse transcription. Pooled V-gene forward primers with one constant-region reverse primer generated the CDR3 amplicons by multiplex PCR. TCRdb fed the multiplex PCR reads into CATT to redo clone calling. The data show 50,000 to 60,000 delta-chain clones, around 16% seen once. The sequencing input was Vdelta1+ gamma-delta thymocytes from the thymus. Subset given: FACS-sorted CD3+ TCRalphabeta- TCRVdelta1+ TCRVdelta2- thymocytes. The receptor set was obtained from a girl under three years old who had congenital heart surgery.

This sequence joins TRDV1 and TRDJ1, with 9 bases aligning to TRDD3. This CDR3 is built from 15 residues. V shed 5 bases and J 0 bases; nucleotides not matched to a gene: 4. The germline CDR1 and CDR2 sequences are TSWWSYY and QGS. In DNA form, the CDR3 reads TGTGCTCTTGGGCTGACTGGGGGAAACACCGATAAACTCATCTTT. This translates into CALGLTGGNTDKLIF.

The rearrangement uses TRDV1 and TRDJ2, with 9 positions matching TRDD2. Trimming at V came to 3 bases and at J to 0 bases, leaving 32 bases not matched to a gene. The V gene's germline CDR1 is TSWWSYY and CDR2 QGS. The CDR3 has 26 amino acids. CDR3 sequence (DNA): TGTGCTCTTGGGGACTTCATTGGCCTTCCTACCCCCGATGGCCCCATTACCCGAGCTTTGACAGCACAACTCTTCTTT. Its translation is CALGDFIGLPTPDGPITRALTAQLFF.

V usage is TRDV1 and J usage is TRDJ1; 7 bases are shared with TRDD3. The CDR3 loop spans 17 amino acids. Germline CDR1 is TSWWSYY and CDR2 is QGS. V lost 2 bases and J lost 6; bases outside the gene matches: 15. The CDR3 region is CALGEWRYVGGSHKLIF. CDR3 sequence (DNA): TGTGCTCTTGGGGAATGGAGGTACGTCGGGGGATCTCATAAACTCATCTTT.

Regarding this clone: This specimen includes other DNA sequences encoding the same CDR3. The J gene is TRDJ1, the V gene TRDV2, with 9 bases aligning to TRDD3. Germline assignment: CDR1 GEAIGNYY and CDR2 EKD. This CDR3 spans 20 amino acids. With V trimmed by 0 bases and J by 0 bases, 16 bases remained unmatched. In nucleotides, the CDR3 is TGTGCCTGTGACACCGTCGGGGTGGGGTACTGGGGATACGACACCGATAAACTCATCTTT. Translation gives CACDTVGVGYWGYDTDKLIF.

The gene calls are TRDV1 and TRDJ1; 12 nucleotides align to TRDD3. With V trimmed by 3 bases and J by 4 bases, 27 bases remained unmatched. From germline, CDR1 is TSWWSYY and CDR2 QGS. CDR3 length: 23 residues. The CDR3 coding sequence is TGTGCTCTTGGGGAGACAATTGCCTGGTCTACTGGGGGATACTGGATGTACGTCGATAAACTCATCTTT. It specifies CALGETIAWSTGGYWMYVDKLIF.

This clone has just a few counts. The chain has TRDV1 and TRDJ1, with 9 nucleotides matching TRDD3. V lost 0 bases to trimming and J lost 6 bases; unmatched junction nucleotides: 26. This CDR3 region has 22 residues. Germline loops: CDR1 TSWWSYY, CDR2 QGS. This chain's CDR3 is CALGELRLRHARFTGGTYKLIF. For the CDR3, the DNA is TGTGCTCTTGGGGAACTGAGACTAAGGCACGCGCGTTTTACTGGGGGAACATATAAACTCATCTTT.

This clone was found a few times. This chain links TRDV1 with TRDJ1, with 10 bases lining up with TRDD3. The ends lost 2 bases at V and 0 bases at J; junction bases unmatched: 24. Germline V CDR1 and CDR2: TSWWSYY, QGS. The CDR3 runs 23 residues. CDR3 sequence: CALGENSHAQVGGYAGYTDKLIF. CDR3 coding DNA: TGTGCTCTTGGGGAAAATTCCCACGCGCAGGTCGGGGGATACGCAGGGTACACCGATAAACTCATCTTT.